One and the same sample provided the 30 T cell receptor beta chains below, sequenced in a study of cytomegalovirus exposure and HLA in healthy donors. This PCR relied on a set of 60 Vbeta primers and 13 Jbeta primers. The repertoire was sequenced with immunoSEQ multiplex PCR; TCRdb's copy has only in-frame clones and lacks some. The sample shows around 140,000 clones, about 80% of them seen only once. Sequenced material: PBMCs. Receptors originate from a woman between 35 and 50 years old in good health and CMV-seronegative.

V is TRBV28 and J is TRBJ1-3; tentatively, D is TRBD1 (6 bases). This CDR3 contains 13 residues. Trimming stripped 6 bases from V and 0 bases from J, with 6 bases between. Germline assignment: CDR1 MDHEN and CDR2 SYDVKM. The CDR3 nucleotides read TGTGCCAGCAGCAGGGGCTCTGGAAACACCATATATTTT. It is translated as CASSRGSGNTIYF.

This sequence joins TRBV19 and TRBJ1-1, with TRBD1 as a possible D gene (5 bases). The V end was cut by 7 bases, the J end by 0 bases, with 6 bases between. The CDR3 runs 12 residues. Germline CDR1 reads LNHDA; CDR2 reads SQIVND (reference sequence). CDR3 in amino acids: CASNRLNTEAFF. Written as DNA, the CDR3 is TGTGCCAGTAACAGGCTGAACACTGAAGCTTTCTTT.

V gene TRBV7-8 combines with J gene TRBJ1-1; 8 nucleotides match TRBD1. The CDR3 sequence is 14 residues long. CDR1 is SGHVS, CDR2 FQNEAQ, per germline. The junction had 7 bases not matched to a gene; V was cut back by 5 bases and J by 5 bases. CDR3 protein: CASSNGQGGTEAFF. The CDR3 DNA is TGTGCCAGCAGCAACGGACAGGGAGGAACTGAAGCTTTCTTT.

The rearrangement joins TRBV6-5 to TRBJ2-7; 9 positions agree with TRBD2. CDR1 and CDR2 (germline): MNHEY, SVGAGI. The CDR3 runs to 15 residues. J was trimmed by 2 bases and V by 6 bases; bases with no gene match: 8. The CDR3 here is CASSSSAGGTYEQYF. The CDR3 bases are TGTGCCAGCAGCTCATCAGCGGGAGGTACCTACGAGCAGTACTTC.

The V call is TRBV5-1, the J call TRBJ2-1; D gene uncertain. V was pared by 2 bases and J by 8 bases, with 5 bases between. Germline V CDR1 and CDR2: SGHRS, YFSETQ. The CDR3 totals 11 residues. The CDR3 loop is CASSFVDEQFF. Here the CDR3 DNA reads TGCGCCAGCAGCTTTGTAGATGAGCAGTTCTTC.

The chain recombines TRBV27 with TRBJ1-5, with 9 bases aligning to TRBD1. The CDR3 sequence is 19 residues long. Germline trimming cut 0 bases from V and 0 bases from J; bases unmatched to any gene: 9. Germline V gene sequence: CDR1 MNHEY, CDR2 SMNVEV (reference sequence). CDR3 sequence (DNA): TGTGCCAGCAGTTTATCCTACAGGGGGCATTTTTATAGCAATCAGCCCCAGCATTTT. It is translated as CASSLSYRGHFYSNQPQHF.

The chain employs TRBV18 and TRBJ2-1; no definite D call. Germline V CDR1 and CDR2: KGHSH, LQKENI. Between the trimmed V and J ends, which lost 2 bases and 0 bases, there was a span of 8 bases. This CDR3 region has 15 residues. The DNA for the CDR3 is TGTGCCAGCTCACCATTTGAGAGCTCCTACAATGAGCAGTTCTTC. Its translation: CASSPFESSYNEQFF.

This clone was found once. The V and J genes are TRBV7-8 and TRBJ2-7; D uncertain. The germline V and J ends were trimmed by 2 bases and 4 bases, with 9 bases remaining between them. The CDR3 has 13 residues. Per the germline V gene, CDR1 is SGHVS and CDR2 is FQNEAQ. CDR3 region: CASSLNRAYEQYF. For the CDR3, the DNA is TGTGCCAGCAGCTTAAACCGAGCTTACGAGCAGTACTTC.

This chain joins TRBV5-1 and TRBJ1-3; D may be TRBD1 (5 bases). This CDR3 comprises 14 residues. CDR1 and CDR2 (germline): SGHRS, YFSETQ. V was pared by 5 bases and J by 1 base, with 10 bases between. The CDR3 bases are TGCGCCAGCAGTCAGACAGATTCTGGAAACACCATATATTTT. Its protein product is CASSQTDSGNTIYF.

The gene calls are TRBV6-5 and TRBJ2-7, with 8 bases lining up with TRBD2. The CDR3 extends over 14 amino acids. J was trimmed by 2 bases and V by 9 bases; bases with no gene match: 9. Germline CDR1 is MNHEY and CDR2 is SVGAGI. The CDR3 loop is CASRPPGGPYEQYF. In DNA, the CDR3 is TGTGCCAGTCGTCCCCCGGGAGGGCCCTACGAGCAGTACTTC.

The chain uses TRBV19 and TRBJ2-1; 7 bases are a match to TRBD2. CDR1 is LNHDA, CDR2 SQIVND, per germline (reference sequence). Unmatched junction bases numbered 7, after V lost 7 bases and J lost 4 bases. The CDR3 extends over 14 amino acids. The CDR3 DNA reads TGTGCCAGTACCCCTAGCGGCCCGTACAATGAGCAGTTCTTC. Translation gives CASTPSGPYNEQFF.

The gene calls are TRBV5-6 and TRBJ2-7; TRBD1 matches at 10 bases. J gave up 0 bases and V 6 bases, and 3 bases lay outside the gene matches. This CDR3 spans 14 amino acids. Germline V gene data show CDR1 as SGHDT and CDR2 as YYEEEE. The CDR3 nucleotides are TGTGCCAGCACGGGACAGGGGAGCTCCTACGAGCAGTACTTC. Amino acid sequence: CASTGQGSSYEQYF.

The chain uses TRBV5-4 and TRBJ2-5; 12 bases agree with TRBD2. J gave up 4 bases and V 0 bases, and 4 bases lay outside the gene matches. The germline V gene encodes CDR1 SGHNT and CDR2 YYREEE (reference sequence). The CDR3 covers 16 residues. The CDR3 DNA reads TGTGCCAGCAGCTTGGGACTAGCGGGAGAGGGAGAGACCCAGTACTTC. Amino acid sequence: CASSLGLAGEGETQYF.

The V call is TRBV25-1, the J call TRBJ1-5; 9 bases map to TRBD1. The CDR3 spans 15 residues. The junction had 7 bases not matched to a gene; V was cut back by 6 bases and J by 4 bases. Germline CDR1 MGHDK, CDR2 SYGVNS. The CDR3 region has the DNA TGTGCCAGCAGCTCCGGGACAGGGAGGAATCAGCCCCAGCATTTT. Translation: CASSSGTGRNQPQHF.

This sequence joins TRBV5-5 and TRBJ1-4; 9 bases line up with TRBD1. Germline loops: CDR1 SGHKS, CDR2 YYEKEE (reference sequence). The CDR3 is 17 amino acids. With 4 bases clipped from V and 1 base from J, the junction kept 8 bases outside the gene matches. CDR3 loop: CASSMTGGSVTNEKLFF. CDR3 nucleotides: TGTGCCAGCAGCATGACAGGGGGTTCGGTAACTAATGAAAAACTGTTTTTT.

The chain has TRBV5-4 and TRBJ2-1, with D unclear. The CDR3 is 14 residues long. The V and J ends lost 4 bases and 7 bases respectively, with 15 bases between them. CDR1 is SGHNT and CDR2 is YYREEE in the germline V gene (reference sequence). The chain's CDR3 is CASSPQSRGNEQFF. For the CDR3, the DNA is TGTGCCAGCAGCCCCCAGAGTAGAGGTAATGAGCAGTTCTTC. The full variable domain, its missing parts supplied by reference TRBV5-4 and TRBJ2-1, is ETGVTQSPTHLIKTRGQQVTLRCSSQSGHNTVSWYQQALGQGPQFIFQYYREEENGRGNFPPRFSGLQFPNYSSELNVNALELDDSALYLCASSPQSRGNEQFFGPGTRLTVL.

This chain links TRBV5-4 with TRBJ2-1; 12 bases agree with TRBD2. The CDR3 sequence is 15 residues long. The V gene's germline CDR1 is SGHNT and CDR2 YYREEE (reference sequence). V lost 4 bases and J lost 4; bases outside the gene matches: 3. The CDR3 sequence is CASSIGTSGYNEQFF. DNA of the CDR3: TGTGCCAGCAGCATCGGGACTAGCGGGTACAATGAGCAGTTCTTC.

The gene calls are TRBV6-6 and TRBJ2-7; D not certain. Germline V gives CDR1 MNHNY, CDR2 SVGAGI (reference sequence). CDR3 size: 15 residues. Trimming removed 7 bases at V and 0 bases at J, with 16 bases between. The CDR3 DNA reads as TGTGCCAGCATTCCGCTTTACAGAAGCTCCTACGAGCAGTACTTC. It yields the protein CASIPLYRSSYEQYF.

Note on this clone: This CDR3 is also generated by other DNA sequences in the sample. V gene TRBV18 combines with J gene TRBJ2-7, with a possible D match to TRBD1 (6 bases). The V and J ends lost 0 bases and 5 bases respectively, with 17 bases between them. This CDR3 contains 16 residues. Germline V CDR1 and CDR2: KGHSH, LQKENI. CDR3 nucleotide sequence: TGTGCCAGCTCACCACCGGGACAATCTGTCCTGAACGAGCAGTACTTC. This encodes CASSPPGQSVLNEQYF.

The chain employs TRBV27 and TRBJ2-7; D ambiguous. The germline V and J ends were trimmed by 0 bases and 5 bases, with 11 bases remaining between them. From germline, CDR1 is MNHEY and CDR2 SMNVEV (reference sequence). The CDR3 loop spans 14 amino acids. As DNA, the CDR3 is TGTGCCAGCAGTTTATCTGGAGTAATACACGAGCAGTACTTC. It translates to CASSLSGVIHEQYF.

This chain links TRBV7-6 with TRBJ2-1, with TRBD2 matching over 9 bases. There are 17 residues in the CDR3. The trim removed 5 bases at V and 8 bases at J, leaving 16 bases unmatched. The germline V gene has CDR1 SGHVS and CDR2 FNYEAQ. The CDR3 loop is CASSKAGGRAGYDEQFF. The CDR3 DNA is TGTGCCAGCAGCAAGGCTGGCGGGAGGGCCGGTTATGATGAGCAGTTCTTC.

The chain carries TRBV7-9 and TRBJ2-1, with D tentatively TRBD2 (5 bases). The CDR3 totals 12 residues. The V and J ends lost 5 bases and 9 bases respectively, with 11 bases between them. Germline lookup yields CDR1 SEHNR and CDR2 FQNEAQ (reference sequence). The CDR3 sequence is CASSQLVSEQFF. CDR3 DNA: TGTGCCAGCAGCCAACTAGTCTCTGAGCAGTTCTTC. The full variable domain, its missing parts supplied by reference TRBV7-9 and TRBJ2-1, is DTGVSQNPRHKITKRGQNVTFRCDPISEHNRLYWYRQTLGQGPEFLTYFQNEAQLEKSRLLSDRFSAERPKGSFSTLEIQRTEQGDSAMYLCASSQLVSEQFFGPGTRLTVL.

This clone was detected only once. The chain is built from TRBV4-1 and TRBJ1-1; D might be TRBD1 (5 bases). With 1 base removed from V and 5 bases from J, the gap between germline ends came to 11 bases. The V gene's germline CDR1 is MGHRA and CDR2 YSYEKL. The CDR3 consists of 14 residues. The DNA of the CDR3 is TGCGCCAGCAGCCAAGGTAGGGGAGGAACTGAAGCTTTCTTT. Protein sequence: CASSQGRGGTEAFF.

The chain links TRBV6-4 to TRBJ2-3; a weak D match, TRBD1 (6 bases). Germline V gives CDR1 MRHNA, CDR2 SNTAGT. Trimming left V 6 bases short and J 1 base short, with 11 bases between. The CDR3 is 14 residues long. DNA for the CDR3: TGTGCCAGCAGCGAGGGGGACGGCACAGATACGCAGTATTTT. It specifies CASSEGDGTDTQYF.

This sequence joins TRBV4-1 and TRBJ2-7; D gene uncertain. Germline V gives CDR1 MGHRA, CDR2 YSYEKL. V was clipped by 0 bases and J by 2 bases, with 14 bases between them. This CDR3 region has 16 residues. CDR3 sequence (DNA): TGCGCCAGCAGCCAAGATTGGGTGGTAGAGGCCTACGAGCAGTACTTC. Translated, it gives CASSQDWVVEAYEQYF.

This chain joins TRBV30 and TRBJ1-1; 7 nucleotides line up with TRBD1. Per germline, CDR1 GTSNPN and CDR2 SVGIG (reference sequence). This CDR3 spans 12 amino acids. The junction had 2 bases not matched to a gene; V was cut back by 0 bases and J by 7 bases. The CDR3 sequence is CAWSVQGFEAFF. For the CDR3, the DNA is TGTGCCTGGAGTGTACAGGGGTTTGAAGCTTTCTTT.

The chain employs TRBV5-1 and TRBJ2-1; TRBD1 aligns across 11 bases. CDR1 SGHRS and CDR2 YFSETQ come from the germline V gene. Unmatched junction bases numbered 7, after V lost 0 bases and J lost 8 bases. This CDR3 is built from 16 residues. The CDR3 sequence is CASSLAGTGGYHEQFF. CDR3 nucleotides: TGCGCCAGCAGCTTGGCTGGGACAGGGGGTTACCATGAGCAGTTCTTC.

The chain recombines TRBV7-2 with TRBJ2-7; D gene unclear. The CDR3 spans 13 residues. Between the trimmed V and J ends, which lost 5 bases and 0 bases, there was a span of 8 bases. Germline values: CDR1 SGHTA, CDR2 FQGNSA. The CDR3 bases are TGTGCCAGCAGCCAATCCCCCTCCTACGAGCAGTACTTC. This codes for CASSQSPSYEQYF.

The chain joins TRBV27 to TRBJ2-1; 9 bases are shared with TRBD2. Germline loops: CDR1 MNHEY, CDR2 SMNVEV (reference sequence). With 7 bases clipped from V and 8 bases from J, the junction kept 9 bases outside the gene matches. The CDR3 loop spans 14 amino acids. The CDR3 here is CASTVSGSGYEQFF. DNA of the CDR3: TGTGCCAGCACCGTTAGCGGGAGTGGCTATGAGCAGTTCTTC.

This chain connects TRBV27 to TRBJ1-2, with D maybe TRBD1 (6 bases). This CDR3 has 16 residues. With 2 bases removed from V and 2 bases from J, the gap between germline ends came to 15 bases. Germline CDR1 and CDR2: MNHEY and SMNVEV (reference sequence). The CDR3 protein is CASSLRRQAINYGYTF. CDR3 coding DNA: TGTGCCAGCAGTTTACGGCGACAGGCGATCAACTATGGCTACACCTTC.